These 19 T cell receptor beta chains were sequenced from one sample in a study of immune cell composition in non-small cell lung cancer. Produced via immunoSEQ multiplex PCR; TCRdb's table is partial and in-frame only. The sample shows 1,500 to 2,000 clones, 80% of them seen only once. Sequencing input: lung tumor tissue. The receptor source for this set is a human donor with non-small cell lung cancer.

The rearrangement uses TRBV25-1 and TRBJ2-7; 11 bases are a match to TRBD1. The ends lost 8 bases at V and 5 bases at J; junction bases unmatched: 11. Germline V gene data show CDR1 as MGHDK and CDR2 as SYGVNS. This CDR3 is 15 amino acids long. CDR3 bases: TGTGCCAGCCACTCCGGGACAGGGGGTTTTAACGAGCAGTACTTC. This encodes CASHSGTGGFNEQYF.

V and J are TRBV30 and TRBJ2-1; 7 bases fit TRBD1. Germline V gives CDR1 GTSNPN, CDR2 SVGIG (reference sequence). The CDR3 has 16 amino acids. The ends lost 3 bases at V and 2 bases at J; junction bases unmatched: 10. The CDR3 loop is CAWSYRGPGPYNEQFF. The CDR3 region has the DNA TGTGCCTGGAGCTACAGGGGCCCCGGGCCCTACAATGAGCAGTTCTTC.

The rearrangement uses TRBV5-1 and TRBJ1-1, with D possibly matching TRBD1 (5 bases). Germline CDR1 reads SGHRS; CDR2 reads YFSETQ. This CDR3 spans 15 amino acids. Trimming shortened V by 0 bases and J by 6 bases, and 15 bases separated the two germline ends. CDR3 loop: CASSLATGPRAEAFF. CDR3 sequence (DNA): TGCGCCAGCAGCTTGGCCACGGGCCCCAGGGCTGAAGCTTTCTTT.

The CDR3 loop reads CASSMTGNTEAFF. The CDR3, as DNA: TGTGCCAGCAGTATGACAGGGAACACTGAAGCTTTCTTT. This rearrangement joins TRBV7-3 to TRBJ1-1; perhaps TRBD1 as D (6 bases). The V end lost 6 bases, the J end lost 1 base, and 9 bases lay between the germline ends. The germline gives CDR1 SGHTA, CDR2 FQGTGA. CDR3 length: 13 residues.

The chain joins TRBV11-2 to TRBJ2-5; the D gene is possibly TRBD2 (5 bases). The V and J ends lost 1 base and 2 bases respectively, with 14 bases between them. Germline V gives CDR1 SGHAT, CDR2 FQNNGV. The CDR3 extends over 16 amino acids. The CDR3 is CASSLVASSLQETQYF. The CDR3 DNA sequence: TGTGCCAGCAGCTTAGTGGCTAGCAGCTTACAAGAGACCCAGTACTTC.

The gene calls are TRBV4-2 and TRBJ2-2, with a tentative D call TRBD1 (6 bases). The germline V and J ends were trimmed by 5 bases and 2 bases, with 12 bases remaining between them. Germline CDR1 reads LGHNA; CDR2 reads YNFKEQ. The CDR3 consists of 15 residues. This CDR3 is CASSIGTPNTGELFF. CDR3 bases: TGTGCCAGCAGCATCGGGACACCCAACACCGGGGAGCTGTTTTTT.

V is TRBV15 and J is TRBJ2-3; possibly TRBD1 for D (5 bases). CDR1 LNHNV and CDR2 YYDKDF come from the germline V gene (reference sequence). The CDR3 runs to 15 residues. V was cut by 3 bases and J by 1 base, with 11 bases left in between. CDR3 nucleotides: TGTGCCACCAGCAGTAGGGGTACCCGCACAGATACGCAGTATTTT. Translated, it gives CATSSRGTRTDTQYF.

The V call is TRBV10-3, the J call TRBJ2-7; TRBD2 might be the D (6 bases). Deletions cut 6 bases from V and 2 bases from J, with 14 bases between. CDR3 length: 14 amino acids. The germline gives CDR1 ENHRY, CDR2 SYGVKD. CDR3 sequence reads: CAISTSSSTYEQYF. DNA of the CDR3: TGTGCCATCAGCACTAGCAGCTCCACCTACGAGCAGTACTTC.

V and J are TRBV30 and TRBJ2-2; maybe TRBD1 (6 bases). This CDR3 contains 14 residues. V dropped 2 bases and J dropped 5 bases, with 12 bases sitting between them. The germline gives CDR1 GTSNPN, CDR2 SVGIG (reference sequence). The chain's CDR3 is CAWSFGQPTGELFF. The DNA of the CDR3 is TGTGCCTGGAGTTTCGGACAGCCGACCGGGGAGCTGTTTTTT. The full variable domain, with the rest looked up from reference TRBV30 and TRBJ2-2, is SQTIHQWPATLVQPVGSPLSLECTVEGTSNPNLYWYRQAAGRGLQLLFYSVGIGQISSEVPQNLSASRPQDRQFILSSKKLLLSDSGFYLCAWSFGQPTGELFFGEGSRLTVL.

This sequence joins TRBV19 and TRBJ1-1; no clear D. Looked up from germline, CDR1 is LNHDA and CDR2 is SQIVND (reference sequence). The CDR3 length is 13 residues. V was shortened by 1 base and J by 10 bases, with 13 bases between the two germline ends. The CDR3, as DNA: TGTGCCAGTAGTATAGCGGCAGGCTCAGGAGCTTTCTTT. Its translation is CASSIAAGSGAFF.

In DNA form, the CDR3 reads TGCGCCAGCAGCTTTGGGACAGGGGTTACCGCCGGGGAGCTGTTTTTT. Its translation is CASSFGTGVTAGELFF. The V and J genes are TRBV5-1 and TRBJ2-2, with 10 bases aligning to TRBD1. V shed 2 bases, J shed 6 bases, and the junction held 7 bases outside the gene matches. There are 16 residues in the CDR3. Germline CDR1 reads SGHRS; CDR2 reads YFSETQ.

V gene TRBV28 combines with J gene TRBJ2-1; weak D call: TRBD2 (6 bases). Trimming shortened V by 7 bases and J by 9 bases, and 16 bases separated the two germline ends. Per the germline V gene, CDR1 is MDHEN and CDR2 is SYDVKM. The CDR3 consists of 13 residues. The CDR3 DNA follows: TGTGCCAGCACCGCGAGGCGGGGCGGTGAGCAGTTCTTC. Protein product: CASTARRGGEQFF.

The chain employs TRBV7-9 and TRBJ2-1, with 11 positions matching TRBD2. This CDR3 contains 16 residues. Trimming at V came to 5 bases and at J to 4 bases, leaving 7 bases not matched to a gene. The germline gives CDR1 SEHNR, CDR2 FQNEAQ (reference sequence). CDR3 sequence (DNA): TGTGCCAGCAGCCGTGTGGGGACTAGCGGTTACAATGAGCAGTTCTTC. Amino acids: CASSRVGTSGYNEQFF.

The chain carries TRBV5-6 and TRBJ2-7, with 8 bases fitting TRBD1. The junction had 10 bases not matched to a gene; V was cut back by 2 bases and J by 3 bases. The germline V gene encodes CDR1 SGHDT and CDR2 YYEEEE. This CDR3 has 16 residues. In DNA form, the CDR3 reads TGTGCCAGCAGCTTATTCGGGACAGGCGCACGCTACGAGCAGTACTTC. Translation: CASSLFGTGARYEQYF. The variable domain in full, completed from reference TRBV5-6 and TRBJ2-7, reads DAGVTQSPTHLIKTRGQQVTLRCSPKSGHDTVSWYQQALGQGPQFIFQYYEEEERQRGNFPDRFSGHQFPNYSSELNVNALLLGDSALYLCASSLFGTGARYEQYFGPGTRLTVT.

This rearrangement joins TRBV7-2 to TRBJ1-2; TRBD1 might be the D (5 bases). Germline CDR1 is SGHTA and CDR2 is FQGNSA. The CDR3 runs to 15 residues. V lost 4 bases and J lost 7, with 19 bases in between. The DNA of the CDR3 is TGTGCCAGCAGCTACGGAAGCAGGGAGGGAAGTGGCTACACCTTC. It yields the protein CASSYGSREGSGYTF.

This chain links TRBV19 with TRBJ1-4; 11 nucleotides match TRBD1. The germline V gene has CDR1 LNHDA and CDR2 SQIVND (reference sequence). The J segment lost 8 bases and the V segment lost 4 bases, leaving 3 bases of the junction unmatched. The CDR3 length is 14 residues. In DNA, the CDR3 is TGTGCCAGTAGTAGGACAGGGGGCCTCGAAAAACTGTTTTTT. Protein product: CASSRTGGLEKLFF.

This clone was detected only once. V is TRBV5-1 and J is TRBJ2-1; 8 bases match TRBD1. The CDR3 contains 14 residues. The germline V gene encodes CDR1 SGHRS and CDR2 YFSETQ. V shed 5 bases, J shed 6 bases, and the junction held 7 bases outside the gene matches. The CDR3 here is CASSGQGAINEQFF. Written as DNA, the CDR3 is TGCGCCAGCAGTGGGCAGGGGGCCATCAATGAGCAGTTCTTC.

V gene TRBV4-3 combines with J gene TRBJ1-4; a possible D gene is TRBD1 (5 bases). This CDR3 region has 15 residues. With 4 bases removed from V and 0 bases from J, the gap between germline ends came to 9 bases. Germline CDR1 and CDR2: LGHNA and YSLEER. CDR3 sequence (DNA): TGCGCCAGCAGCCCGGGGGTCACAACTAATGAAAAACTGTTTTTT. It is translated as CASSPGVTTNEKLFF.

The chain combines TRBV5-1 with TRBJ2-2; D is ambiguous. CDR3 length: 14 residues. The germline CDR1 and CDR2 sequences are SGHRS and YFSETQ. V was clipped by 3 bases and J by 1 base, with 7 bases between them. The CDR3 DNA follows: TGCGCCAGCAGCTCAATCGGGAACACCGGGGAGCTGTTTTTT. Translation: CASSSIGNTGELFF.